The 8 T cell receptor beta chains in this list originate from one sample, sequenced in a study of T cell clonality in common variable immunodeficiency. Assay used: immunoSEQ multiplex PCR; TCRdb lists only in-frame clones, some missing. The sample was found to contain tens of thousands of clones, and every one recurs. The sequenced sample consisted of peripheral blood mononuclear cells. These receptors all stem from a person between 18 and 69 years old in good health.

This clone was seen repeatedly, ten times or more. The CDR3 extends 3 residues past the end of the read, so its final part is completed from the germline J gene. The V and J genes are TRBV7-2 and TRBJ2-7; 8 bases are a match to TRBD2. The germline V gene has CDR1 SGHTA and CDR2 FQGNSA. Germline trimming cut 5 bases from V and 4 bases from J; bases unmatched to any gene: 7. The CDR3 extends over 14 amino acids. The CDR3 is CASSPGLVLYEQYF. The DNA read from the CDR3 is TGTGCCAGCAGCCCGGGACTAGTTCTTTACGAG.

This clone was counted between two and nine times. With the read ending 3 residues before the CDR3 end, the germline J gene is used to fill in that end. This chain connects TRBV2 to TRBJ2-3; tentative D call: TRBD1 (5 bases). This CDR3 spans 13 amino acids. Germline CDR1 and CDR2: SNHLY and FYNNEI. V was clipped by 6 bases and J by 5 bases, with 12 bases between them. This chain's CDR3 is CASRGRAEDTQYF. The DNA read from the CDR3 is TGTGCCAGCAGGGGGCGCGCAGAAGATACG.

This clone was detected only a few times. From the germline J gene comes the end of the CDR3, since the read stops 3 residues before it. V and J are TRBV18 and TRBJ1-6, with D perhaps TRBD1 (5 bases). Trimming stripped 3 bases from V and 10 bases from J, with 22 bases between. The CDR3 is 17 amino acids. From germline, CDR1 is KGHSH and CDR2 LQKENI. The CDR3 loop is CASSPSTGGRVDSPLHF. The part of the CDR3 DNA that was read is TGTGCCAGCTCACCTAGCACCGGGGGAAGGGTCGACTCACCC.

In regard to this clone: The CDR3 extends 3 residues past the end of the read, so its final part is completed from the germline J gene. The chain joins TRBV7-9 to TRBJ1-6; possible D gene TRBD1, 6 bases. The germline gives CDR1 SEHNR, CDR2 FQNEAQ (reference sequence). The CDR3 sequence is 15 residues long. The chain's CDR3 is CASSSMGTTGGPLHF. CDR3 bases read: TGTGCCAGCAGCTCGATGGGGACCACGGGGGGCCCC.

This clone was found many times. The CDR3 end lies 3 residues beyond the end of the read and is filled in from the germline J gene. The rearrangement uses TRBV5-1 and TRBJ2-5, with 12 bases that match TRBD2. Germline-derived CDR1 and CDR2 are SGHRS and YFSETQ. The CDR3 runs 17 residues. V shed 4 bases and J 3 bases; nucleotides not matched to a gene: 10. The part of the CDR3 DNA that was read is TGCGCCAGCAGCCCCGGGACTAGCGGGTTCGGCGAAGAGACC. Its translation: CASSPGTSGFGEET. The full CDR3 reads CASSPGTSGFGEETQYF.

This clone was counted at least ten times. The sequenced part of the CDR3 DNA is TGTGCCTGGAGTGGAAATCACAGGGAC. Its translation is CAWSGNHRD. The full-length CDR3 reads as CAWSGNHRDYTF. The V gene is TRBV30, the J gene TRBJ1-2; maybe TRBD1 (6 bases). The CDR3 end falls 3 residues outside the read, so it is completed with the germline J gene. CDR3 length: 12 amino acids. Germline CDR1 and CDR2: GTSNPN and SVGIG (reference sequence).

This clone was detected a few times. The DNA ends 3 residues before the CDR3 does, and the rest of the CDR3 is filled in from the germline J gene. The genes are TRBV7-9 and TRBJ2-1; 14 positions agree with TRBD2. This CDR3 is 15 amino acids long. Trimming removed 5 bases from V and 9 bases from J; junction bases left unmatched: 6. The germline CDR1 and CDR2 sequences are SEHNR and FQNEAQ (reference sequence). The CDR3 bases that were read are TGTGCCAGCAGCCCGACTAGCGGGAGGGCCACTGAG. It translates to CASSPTSGRATE. The whole CDR3 sequence is CASSPTSGRATEQFF.

Comment on this clone: The read halts 3 residues ahead of the CDR3 end, with the missing end drawn from the germline J gene. The chain couples TRBV5-5 to TRBJ2-7; D may be TRBD1 (5 bases). Germline values: CDR1 SGHKS, CDR2 YYEKEE (reference sequence). The CDR3 sequence is 14 residues long. V lost 1 base and J lost 4, with 12 bases in between. The CDR3 reads CASSLRLGPYEQYF. The CDR3 DNA, read in part, is TGTGCCAGCAGCTTGCGGCTGGGGCCGTACGAG.